These 20 T cell receptor beta chains were sequenced from one sample in a study of blood T cell repertoires in COVID-19. Only in-frame clones appear in the TCRdb table, and some are missing; sequencing was by immunoSEQ multiplex PCR. The sample consists of about 410,000 clones, 90% of them appearing once. The sample taken for sequencing was PBMCs or T cells enriched from blood (not recorded which). These receptors were collected from a young man who had recovered from COVID-19.

The chain carries TRBV10-3 and TRBJ1-2, with D possibly TRBD1 on 5 matching bases. The germline CDR1 and CDR2 sequences are ENHRY and SYGVKD. V lost 6 bases and J lost 5, with 16 bases in between. CDR3 length: 14 amino acids. This CDR3 reads CAISDLQESYGYTF. DNA for the CDR3: TGTGCCATCAGCGACTTACAGGAGTCTTATGGCTACACCTTC.

V usage is TRBV27 and J usage is TRBJ2-1; the match to TRBD2 covers 8 bases. The length of the CDR3 is 15 residues. V shed 0 bases and J 8 bases; nucleotides not matched to a gene: 6. The V gene's germline CDR1 is MNHEY and CDR2 SMNVEV (reference sequence). CDR3: CASSLSVAGGYEQFF. CDR3 nucleotides: TGTGCCAGCAGTTTATCGGTTGCGGGGGGATATGAGCAGTTCTTC.

About this clone: This sample also contains other DNA sequences that code for the same CDR3. The chain recombines TRBV12-3 or TRBV12-4 with TRBJ1-6; D gene ambiguous. The length of the CDR3 is 13 residues. Between the trimmed V and J ends, which lost 3 bases and 5 bases, there was a span of 5 bases. The CDR3 sequence is CASSLADNSPLHF. The CDR3 nucleotides are TGTGCCAGCAGTTTGGCGGATAATTCACCCCTCCACTTT.

This sequence joins TRBV25-1 and TRBJ2-1, with 9 nucleotides matching TRBD2. This CDR3 is built from 14 residues. The germline gives CDR1 MGHDK, CDR2 SYGVNS. V shed 0 bases, J shed 9 bases, and the junction held 3 bases outside the gene matches. In DNA, the CDR3 is TGTGCCAGCAGTGAATACCAGCGGGGGGTTGAGCAGTTCTTC. It specifies CASSEYQRGVEQFF. Supplemented by reference TRBV25-1 and TRBJ2-1, the full variable domain reads EADIYQTPRYLVIGTGKKITLECSQTMGHDKMYWYQQDPGMELHLIHYSYGVNSTEKGDLSSESTVSRIRTEHFPLTLESARPSHTSQYLCASSEYQRGVEQFFGPGTRLTVL.

In DNA form, the CDR3 reads TGTGCCATCAGTGACCGACCCCTAGCTAACTATGGCTACACCTTC. It yields the protein CAISDRPLANYGYTF. The chain employs TRBV10-3 and TRBJ1-2; D is unclear. CDR3 length: 15 amino acids. Deletions cut 3 bases from V and 0 bases from J, with 11 bases between. Germline CDR1 reads ENHRY; CDR2 reads SYGVKD.

J is TRBJ2-7 and V is TRBV7-2, with D perhaps TRBD2 (5 bases). Trimming cost V 6 bases and J 0 bases, with 12 bases left between them. The germline gives CDR1 SGHTA, CDR2 FQGNSA. This CDR3 has 14 residues. In nucleotides, the CDR3 is TGTGCCAGCAGTCGACGGACTGACTCCTACGAGCAGTACTTC. Residues: CASSRRTDSYEQYF. The variable domain in full, with the rest retrieved from reference TRBV7-2 and TRBJ2-7, is GAGVSQSPSNKVTEKGKDVELRCDPISGHTALYWYRQSLGQGLEFLIYFQGNSAPDKSGLPSDRFSAERTGGSVSTLTIQRTQQEDSAVYLCASSRRTDSYEQYFGPGTRLTVT.

This chain links TRBV27 with TRBJ1-1; D is unclear. V was trimmed by 2 bases and J by 0 bases, leaving 10 bases between them. Germline CDR1 reads MNHEY; CDR2 reads SMNVEV (reference sequence). CDR3 length equals 15 residues. The CDR3 nucleotides are TGTGCCAGCAGTTTAACCCAGACTATGAACACTGAAGCTTTCTTT. Encoded protein: CASSLTQTMNTEAFF.

The chain links TRBV11-2 to TRBJ1-5, with D perhaps TRBD1 (5 bases). Germline CDR1 SGHAT, CDR2 FQNNGV. The CDR3 extends over 15 amino acids. V shed 3 bases and J shed 6 bases, with 15 bases lying between them. The CDR3 is CASSLSAGLTQPQHF. The CDR3 DNA is TGTGCCAGCAGCTTGTCGGCGGGGCTTACTCAGCCCCAGCATTTT.

Worth noting for this clone: Other DNA sequences in this sample translate to the same CDR3. The CDR3 region is CASRRDTEAFF. CDR3 nucleotide sequence: TGTGCCAGCCGGAGGGATACTGAAGCTTTCTTT. V gene TRBV6-5 combines with J gene TRBJ1-1; D not resolved. The CDR3 spans 11 residues. CDR1 is MNHEY, CDR2 SVGAGI, per germline. V lost 8 bases and J lost 5, with 9 bases in between.

V gene TRBV7-9 combines with J gene TRBJ1-2, with D possibly being TRBD1 (5 bases). Germline CDR1 and CDR2: SEHNR and FQNEAQ (reference sequence). V was pared by 2 bases and J by 2 bases, with 15 bases between. This CDR3 contains 16 residues. CDR3 sequence reads: CASSLSQKGQNYGYTF. The CDR3, as DNA: TGTGCCAGCAGCTTAAGCCAGAAGGGGCAAAACTATGGCTACACCTTC.

V is TRBV9 and J is TRBJ1-2; D call uncertain. Germline CDR1 and CDR2: SGDLS and YYNGEE. This CDR3 region has 12 residues. V shed 4 bases and J shed 2 bases, with 6 bases lying between them. CDR3 sequence (DNA): TGTGCCAGCAGCACTTTAAACTATGGCTACACCTTC. It codes for CASSTLNYGYTF. Complete variable domain (other parts from reference TRBV9 and TRBJ1-2): DSGVTQTPKHLITATGQRVTLRCSPRSGDLSVYWYQQSLDQGLQFLIQYYNGEERAKGNILERFSAQQFPDLHSELNLSSLELGDSALYFCASSTLNYGYTFGSGTRLTVV.

This clone was counted between two and nine times. The V and J genes are TRBV7-9 and TRBJ1-4; D is undetermined. Germline V gives CDR1 SEHNR, CDR2 FQNEAQ (reference sequence). The CDR3 runs 14 residues. V was shortened by 6 bases and J by 5 bases, with 13 bases between the two germline ends. The CDR3 bases are TGTGCCAGCAGTTTAAGAGGAAGAAATGAAAAACTGTTTTTT. Translating gives CASSLRGRNEKLFF.

In nucleotides, the CDR3 is TGTGCCAGCATACCGGACGGGGCTAACTATGGCTACACCTTC. Its translation: CASIPDGANYGYTF. V usage is TRBV2 and J usage is TRBJ1-2; unclear D gene. Trimming took 7 bases from V and 0 from J, leaving 12 bases between them. Germline V gives CDR1 SNHLY, CDR2 FYNNEI. The length of the CDR3 is 14 residues. Full variable domain (outside the CDR3, taken from reference TRBV2 and TRBJ1-2): EPEVTQTPSHQVTQMGQEVILRCVPISNHLYFYWYRQILGQKVEFLVSFYNNEISEKSEIFDDQFSVERPDGSNFTLKIRSTKLEDSAMYFCASIPDGANYGYTFGSGTRLTVV.

The V and J genes are TRBV9 and TRBJ1-3; 12 bases line up with TRBD1. This CDR3 spans 15 amino acids. Germline assignment: CDR1 SGDLS and CDR2 YYNGEE. The junction had 6 bases not matched to a gene; V was cut back by 4 bases and J by 7 bases. This CDR3 reads CASSSGTGGFNTIYF. CDR3 sequence (DNA): TGTGCCAGCAGCAGCGGGACAGGGGGCTTTAACACCATATATTTT.

V is TRBV5-8 and J is TRBJ1-4; 8 nucleotides line up with TRBD1. There are 16 residues in the CDR3. Germline values: CDR1 SGHTS, CDR2 YDEGEE. After removal of 5 bases from V and 2 bases from J, the junction contained 8 bases not matched to a gene. The CDR3 region is CASRRMGQATNEKLFF. CDR3 in DNA: TGTGCCAGCAGGAGGATGGGACAGGCTACTAATGAAAAACTGTTTTTT.

V is TRBV2 and J is TRBJ2-3; TRBD2 matches at 8 bases. Germline V gives CDR1 SNHLY, CDR2 FYNNEI. This CDR3 has 15 amino acids. Unmatched junction bases numbered 4, after V lost 4 bases and J lost 1 base. CDR3 residues: CASSAGRGGTDTQYF. The CDR3 nucleotides read TGTGCCAGCAGTGCTGGGCGGGGGGGCACAGATACGCAGTATTTT.

The chain recombines TRBV18 with TRBJ1-4; perhaps TRBD1 as D (6 bases). Trimming took off 2 bases at V and 5 bases at J, with 9 bases between the two ends. The CDR3 covers 14 residues. Germline CDR1 and CDR2: KGHSH and LQKENI. For the CDR3, the DNA is TGTGCCAGCTCACCAGACAGGATGAATGAAAAACTGTTTTTT. Amino acid sequence: CASSPDRMNEKLFF. Filled out from reference TRBV18 and TRBJ1-4, the complete variable domain reads NAGVMQNPRHLVRRRGQEARLRCSPMKGHSHVYWYRQLPEEGLKFMVYLQKENIIDESGMPKERFSAEFPKEGPSILRIQQVVRGDSAAYFCASSPDRMNEKLFFGSGTQLSVL.

The chain links TRBV5-1 to TRBJ1-1; the match to TRBD1 covers 7 bases. The CDR3 totals 14 residues. Germline-derived CDR1 and CDR2 are SGHRS and YFSETQ. With 1 base clipped from V and 1 base from J, the junction kept 1 base outside the gene matches. The DNA for the CDR3 is TGCGCCAGCAGCTTGTCAGGGGGGAACACTGAAGCTTTCTTT. Translation gives CASSLSGGNTEAFF.

This chain joins TRBV5-8 and TRBJ2-1, with D possibly being TRBD2 (5 bases). The V gene's germline CDR1 is SGHTS and CDR2 YDEGEE. Between the trimmed V and J ends, which lost 4 bases and 2 bases, there was a span of 13 bases. The length of the CDR3 is 15 residues. The CDR3 protein is CASSLLDPPYNEQFF. CDR3 bases: TGTGCCAGCAGCCTACTAGACCCCCCCTACAATGAGCAGTTCTTC.

This rearrangement joins TRBV5-1 to TRBJ2-6; a possible D gene is TRBD2 (6 bases). Germline V gene lookup returns CDR1 SGHRS and CDR2 YFSETQ. The CDR3 length is 17 residues. Trimming removed 4 bases at V and 0 bases at J, with 14 bases between. The CDR3 DNA reads as TGCGCCAGCAGCGTGAGGACTACGAGCTCTGGGGCCAACGTCCTGACTTTC. It encodes CASSVRTTSSGANVLTF.